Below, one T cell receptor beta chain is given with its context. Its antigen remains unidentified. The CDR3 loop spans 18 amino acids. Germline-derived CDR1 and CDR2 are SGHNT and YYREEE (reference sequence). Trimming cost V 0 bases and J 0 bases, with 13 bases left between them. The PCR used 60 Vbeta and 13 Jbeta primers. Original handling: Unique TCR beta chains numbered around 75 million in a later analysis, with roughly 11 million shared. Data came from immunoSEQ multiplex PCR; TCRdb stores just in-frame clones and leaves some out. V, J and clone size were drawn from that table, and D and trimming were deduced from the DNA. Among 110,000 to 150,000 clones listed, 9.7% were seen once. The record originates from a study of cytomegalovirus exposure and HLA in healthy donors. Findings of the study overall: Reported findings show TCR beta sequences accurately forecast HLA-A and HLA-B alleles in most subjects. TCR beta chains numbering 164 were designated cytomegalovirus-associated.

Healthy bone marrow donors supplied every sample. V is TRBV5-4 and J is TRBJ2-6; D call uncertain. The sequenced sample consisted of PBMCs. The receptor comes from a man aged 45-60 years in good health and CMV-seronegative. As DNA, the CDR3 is TGTGCCAGCAGCTTGGAGGCGGTCAGACTCTCTGGGGCCAACGTCCTGACTTTC. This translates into CASSLEAVRLSGANVLTF. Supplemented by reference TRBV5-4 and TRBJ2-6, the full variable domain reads ETGVTQSPTHLIKTRGQQVTLRCSSQSGHNTVSWYQQALGQGPQFIFQYYREEENGRGNFPPRFSGLQFPNYSSELNVNALELDDSALYLCASSLEAVRLSGANVLTFGAGSRLTVL.